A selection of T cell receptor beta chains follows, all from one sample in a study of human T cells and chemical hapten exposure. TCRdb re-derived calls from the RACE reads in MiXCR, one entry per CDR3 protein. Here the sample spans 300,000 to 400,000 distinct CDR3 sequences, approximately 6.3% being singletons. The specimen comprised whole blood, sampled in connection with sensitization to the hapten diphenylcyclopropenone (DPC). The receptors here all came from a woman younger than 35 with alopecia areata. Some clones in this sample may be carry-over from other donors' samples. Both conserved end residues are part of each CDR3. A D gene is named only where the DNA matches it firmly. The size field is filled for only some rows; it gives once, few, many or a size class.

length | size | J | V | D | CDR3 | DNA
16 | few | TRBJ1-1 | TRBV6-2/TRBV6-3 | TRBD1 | CASSAEYRDRGTEAFF | TGTGCCAGCAGTGCCGAGTACCGGGACAGGGGCACTGAAGCTTTCTTT
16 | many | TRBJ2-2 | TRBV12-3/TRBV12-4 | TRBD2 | CASTQTSGGASGELFF | TGTGCCAGCACCCAGACTAGCGGGGGGGCCTCCGGGGAGCTGTTTTTT
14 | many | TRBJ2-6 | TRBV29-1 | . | CSVVEGAGANVLTF | TGCAGCGTTGTCGAGGGGGCTGGGGCCAACGTCCTGACTTTC
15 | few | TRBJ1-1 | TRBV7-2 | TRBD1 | CASSLAQGQGTEAFF | TGTGCCAGCAGCTTAGCGCAGGGACAGGGCACTGAAGCTTTCTTT
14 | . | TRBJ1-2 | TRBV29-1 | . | CSVAPGHGNYGYTF | TGCAGCGTTGCGCCGGGACACGGTAACTATGGCTACACCTTC
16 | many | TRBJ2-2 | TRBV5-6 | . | CASSLRRVGRAGELFF | TGTGCCAGCAGCTTAAGGAGGGTCGGTCGCGCCGGGGAGCTGTTTTTT
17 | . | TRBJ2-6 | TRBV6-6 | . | CASHPRFTVSGANVLTF | TGTGCCAGCCACCCCAGGTTTACGGTCTCTGGGGCCAACGTCCTGACTTTC
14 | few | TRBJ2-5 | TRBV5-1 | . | CASSDRRAQETQYF | TGCGCCAGCAGCGATAGAAGGGCCCAAGAGACCCAGTACTTC
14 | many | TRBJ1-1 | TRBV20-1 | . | CSAPRGDGNTEAFF | TGCAGTGCCCCCCGGGGGGACGGGAACACTGAAGCTTTCTTT
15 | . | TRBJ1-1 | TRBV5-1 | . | CASSTQTVAGAEAFF | TGCGCCAGCAGCACCCAGACGGTGGCAGGGGCTGAAGCTTTCTTT
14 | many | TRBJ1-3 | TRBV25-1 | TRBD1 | CASSGEQGVNTIYF | TGTGCCAGCAGTGGGGAACAGGGGGTTAACACCATATATTTT
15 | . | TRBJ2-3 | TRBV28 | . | CASSSAGVGTDTQYF | TGTGCCAGCAGCTCGGCCGGGGTCGGCACAGATACGCAGTATTTT
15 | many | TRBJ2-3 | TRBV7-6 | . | CASSLGGQSTDTQYF | TGTGCCAGCAGCCTGGGGGGACAGAGCACAGATACGCAGTATTTT
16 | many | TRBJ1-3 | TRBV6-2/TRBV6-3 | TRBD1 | CASSRNRGAYGNTIYF | TGTGCCAGCAGCCGCAACAGGGGCGCTTATGGAAACACCATATATTTT
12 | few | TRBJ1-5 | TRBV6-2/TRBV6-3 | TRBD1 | CASSRGPQPQHF | TGTGCCAGCAGCAGGGGGCCTCAGCCCCAGCATTTT
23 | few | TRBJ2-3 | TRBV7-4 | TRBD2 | CASSPLPARGTSGSLNSTDTQYF | TGTGCCAGCAGCCCACTACCGGCCCGGGGGACTAGCGGGAGTCTCAATAGCACAGATACGCAGTATTTT
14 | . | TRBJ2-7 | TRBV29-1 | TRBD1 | CSVDRQGASYEQYF | TGCAGCGTTGACAGGCAGGGGGCGAGCTACGAGCAGTACTTC
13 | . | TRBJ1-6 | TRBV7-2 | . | CASSLRQTSPLHF | TGTGCCAGCAGCTTAAGGCAGACTTCACCCCTCCACTTT
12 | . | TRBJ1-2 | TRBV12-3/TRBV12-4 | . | CASSPANYGYTF | TGTGCCAGCAGTCCAGCAAACTATGGCTACACCTTC
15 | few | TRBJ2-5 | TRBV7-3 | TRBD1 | CASSPRPDRVETQYF | TGTGCCAGCAGCCCCCGTCCCGACAGGGTGGAGACCCAGTACTTC
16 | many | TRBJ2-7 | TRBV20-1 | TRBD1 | CSARAMDRIVTYEQYF | TGCAGTGCTAGAGCAATGGACAGGATCGTGACCTACGAGCAGTACTTC
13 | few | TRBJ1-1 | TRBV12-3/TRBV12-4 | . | CASSVDRITEAFF | TGTGCCAGCAGCGTCGACAGGATCACTGAAGCTTTCTTT
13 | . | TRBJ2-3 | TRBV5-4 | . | CASSRRTEDTQYF | TGTGCCAGCAGCCGAAGGACGGAAGATACGCAGTATTTT
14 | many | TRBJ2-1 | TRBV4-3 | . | CASSQDLVGSRSFF | TGCGCCAGCAGCCAAGATCTCGTTGGCAGTAGGTCGTTCTTC
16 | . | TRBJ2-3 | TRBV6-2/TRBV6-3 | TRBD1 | CASSYSTGASTDTQYF | TGTGCCAGCAGTTACTCCACAGGGGCAAGCACAGATACGCAGTATTTT
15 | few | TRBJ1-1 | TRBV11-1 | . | CASSLGLGEGTEAFF | TGTGCCAGCAGCTTAGGATTAGGGGAAGGAACTGAAGCTTTCTTT
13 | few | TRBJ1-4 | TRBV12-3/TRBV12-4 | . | CASSPGHNEKLFF | TGTGCCAGCAGCCCGGGACATAATGAAAAACTGTTTTTT
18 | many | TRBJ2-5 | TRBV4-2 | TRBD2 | CASSQEASGGASLETQYF | TGTGCCAGCAGCCAAGAGGCTAGCGGGGGGGCATCCCTTGAGACCCAGTACTTC
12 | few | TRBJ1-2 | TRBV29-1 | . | CSIQLPNYGYTF | TGCAGCATACAGCTACCTAACTATGGCTACACCTTC
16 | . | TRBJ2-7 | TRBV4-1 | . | CASSQDPLGGLSEQYF | TGCGCCAGCAGCCAAGATCCGTTGGGAGGACTCAGCGAGCAGTACTTC
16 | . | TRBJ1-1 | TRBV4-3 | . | CASSQGGTGGGTEAFF | TGCGCCAGCAGCCAAGGAGGTACAGGAGGCGGCACTGAAGCTTTCTTT
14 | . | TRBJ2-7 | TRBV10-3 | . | CAINEPGAIDEQYF | TGTGCCATCAATGAGCCGGGGGCTATCGACGAGCAGTACTTC
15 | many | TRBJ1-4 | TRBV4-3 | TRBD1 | CASSQEGGQAGKLFF | TGCGCCAGCAGCCAAGAAGGGGGACAGGCCGGTAAACTGTTTTTT
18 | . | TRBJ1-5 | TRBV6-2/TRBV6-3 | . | CASSYPPLQFAGNQPQHF | TGTGCCAGCAGTTACCCCCCCTTACAGTTCGCCGGCAATCAGCCCCAGCATTTT
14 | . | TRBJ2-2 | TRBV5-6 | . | CASSLGLPPGELFF | TGTGCCAGCAGCTTGGGACTACCCCCCGGGGAGCTGTTTTTT
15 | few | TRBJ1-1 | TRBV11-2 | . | CASSLGGRDRTEAFF | TGTGCCAGCAGCTTAGGTGGCAGGGATCGGACTGAAGCTTTCTTT